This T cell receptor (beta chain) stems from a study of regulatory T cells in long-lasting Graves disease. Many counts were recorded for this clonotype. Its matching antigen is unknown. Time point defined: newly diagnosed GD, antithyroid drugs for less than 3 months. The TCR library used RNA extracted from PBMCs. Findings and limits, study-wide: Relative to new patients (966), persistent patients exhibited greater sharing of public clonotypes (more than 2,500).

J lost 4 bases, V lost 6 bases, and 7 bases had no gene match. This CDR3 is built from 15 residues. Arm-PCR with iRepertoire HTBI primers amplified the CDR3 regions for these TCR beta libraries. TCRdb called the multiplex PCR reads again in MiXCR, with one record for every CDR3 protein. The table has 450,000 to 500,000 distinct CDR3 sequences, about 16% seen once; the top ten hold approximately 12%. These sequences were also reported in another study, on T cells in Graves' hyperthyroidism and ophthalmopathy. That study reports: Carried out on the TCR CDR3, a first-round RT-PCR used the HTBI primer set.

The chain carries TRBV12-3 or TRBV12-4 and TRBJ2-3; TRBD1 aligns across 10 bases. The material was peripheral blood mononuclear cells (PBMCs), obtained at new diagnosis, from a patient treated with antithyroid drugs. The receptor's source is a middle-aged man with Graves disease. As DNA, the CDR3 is TGTGCCAGCAGCCTGGGACAGGGGTTGGCAGATACGCAGTATTTT. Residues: CASSLGQGLADTQYF.